The TCR beta chain under discussion was sequenced for a study of shared T cell receptors in the human thymus. This clone was recorded only once. V was trimmed by 0 bases and J by 5 bases, leaving 17 bases between them. This CDR3 contains 17 residues. Germline-derived CDR1 and CDR2 are SGHRS and YFSETQ. TCRdb's table, derived via immunoSEQ multiplex PCR, lists solely in-frame clones and lacks some. The sample has hundreds of thousands of clones; around 82% are singletons. The same sample was also studied in work on human thymus T cells. That investigation notes: The source of the thymus tissue was resections taken during corrective heart surgery. V and J genes seemed to be used with bias in thymic and blood repertoires. Related research found strongly overlapping thymic repertoires in unrelated individuals.

This TCR was sampled from a boy under two years old with a congenital heart defect. This chain joins TRBV5-1 and TRBJ1-4, with a tentative D call TRBD1 (5 bases). The sequenced sample consisted of thymocytes. This CDR3 is CASSLVGKGISNEKLFF. The CDR3 DNA follows: TGCGCCAGCAGCTTGGTCGGAAAGGGGATCTCGAATGAAAAACTGTTTTTT.